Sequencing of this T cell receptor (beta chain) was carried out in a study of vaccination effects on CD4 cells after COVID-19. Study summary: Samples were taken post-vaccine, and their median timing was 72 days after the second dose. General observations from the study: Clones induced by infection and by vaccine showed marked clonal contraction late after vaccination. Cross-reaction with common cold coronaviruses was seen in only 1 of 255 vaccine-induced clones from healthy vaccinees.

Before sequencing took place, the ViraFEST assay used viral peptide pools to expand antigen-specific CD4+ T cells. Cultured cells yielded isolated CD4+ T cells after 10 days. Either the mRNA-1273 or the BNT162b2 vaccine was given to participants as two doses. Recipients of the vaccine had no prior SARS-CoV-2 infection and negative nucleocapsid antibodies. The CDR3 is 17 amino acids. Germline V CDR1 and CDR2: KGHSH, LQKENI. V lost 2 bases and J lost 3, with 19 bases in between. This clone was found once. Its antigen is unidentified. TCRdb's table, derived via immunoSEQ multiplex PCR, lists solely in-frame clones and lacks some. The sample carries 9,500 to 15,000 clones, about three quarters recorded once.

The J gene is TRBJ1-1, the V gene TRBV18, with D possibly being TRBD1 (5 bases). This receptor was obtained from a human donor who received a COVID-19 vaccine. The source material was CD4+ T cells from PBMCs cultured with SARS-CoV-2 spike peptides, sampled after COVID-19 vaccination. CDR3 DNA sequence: TGTGCCAGCTCACCAATAAATCCAGGGCAGGGATACACTGAAGCTTTCTTT. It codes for CASSPINPGQGYTEAFF.